This T cell receptor beta chain emerged from a study of blood T cell repertoires in COVID-19. As for the study in general: The origin of the acute and convalescent COVID-19 samples was the United States, Italy and Spain. Sources were T cells, B-cell-depleted T cells, or PBMCs; the material itself was cDNA or gDNA.

The V segment lost 0 bases and the J segment 5 bases; nucleotides outside the gene matches: 5. Germline lookup yields CDR1 KGHSH and CDR2 LQKENI. The CDR3 covers 15 residues. Original handling: From reference gene primer amplification, estimates of nucleated cell counts were derived. Data came from immunoSEQ multiplex PCR; TCRdb stores just in-frame clones and leaves some out. The V and J calls and the clone size are those of that table, but D and trimming were determined from the DNA. Here the sample spans about 91,000 clones, 88% being singletons. This TCR derives from a woman older than 75 with active COVID-19. This chain uses TRBV18 with TRBJ2-7; 9 bases map to TRBD2. The sample taken for sequencing was peripheral blood. The CDR3 is CASSPPSGRSDEQYF. As DNA, the CDR3 is TGTGCCAGCTCACCACCCAGCGGGAGGAGTGACGAGCAGTACTTC.